This entry lists 13 T cell receptor beta chains sequenced from one sample in a study of CD8 T cells in Susac syndrome. Roughly 0.5 to 1 ug RNA was reverse transcribed with random hexamers. One entry per CDR3 protein, called by TCRdb with MiXCR from the immunoSEQ multiplex PCR reads. This sample has about 400,000 distinct CDR3 sequences; approximately 85% occur once, and the top ten carry approximately 0.12%. The sequencing input was CD8+ T cells from PBMCs. The receptor set was obtained from a human donor with multiple sclerosis.

The V gene is TRBV11-2, the J gene TRBJ2-7; 8 bases line up with TRBD2. V lost 6 bases, J lost 3 bases, and 13 bases stayed unmatched. CDR1 and CDR2 from the germline V gene are SGHAT and FQNNGV. The CDR3 is 16 amino acids. The CDR3 is CASSSSGGAYIYEQYF. The CDR3 DNA reads as TGTGCCAGCAGTTCCTCGGGGGGGGCTTATATCTACGAGCAGTACTTC.

This rearrangement joins TRBV10-2 to TRBJ2-5, with 10 bases matching TRBD2. The CDR3 extends over 16 amino acids. Germline values: CDR1 WSHSY, CDR2 SAAADI. The trim removed 3 bases at V and 5 bases at J, leaving 9 bases unmatched. The CDR3, as DNA: TGCGCCAGCAGTGACATGGCAGCGGGGGGGCAGGAGACCCAGTACTTC. This codes for CASSDMAAGGQETQYF.

The V call is TRBV19, the J call TRBJ1-2; D perhaps matches TRBD1 (5 bases). V was pared by 6 bases and J by 2 bases, with 10 bases between. This CDR3 region has 13 residues. Germline V gives CDR1 LNHDA, CDR2 SQIVND (reference sequence). The CDR3 sequence is CASRRDGNYGYTF. The CDR3 DNA reads as TGTGCCAGTAGGCGGGACGGCAACTATGGCTACACCTTC.

This clonotype was seen a single time. The gene calls are TRBV27 and TRBJ1-4, with 8 bases identical to TRBD1. V lost 7 bases to trimming and J lost 7 bases; unmatched junction nucleotides: 8. The CDR3 covers 14 residues. CDR1 MNHEY and CDR2 SMNVEV come from the germline V gene (reference sequence). The CDR3 DNA follows: TGTGCCAGCACCTCGACAGGGGAGGGTGAAAAACTGTTTTTT. It specifies CASTSTGEGEKLFF.

This clonotype was counted once. The chain has TRBV3-1 and TRBJ2-1; D is ambiguous. This CDR3 is built from 16 residues. CDR1 LGHDT and CDR2 YNNKEL come from the germline V gene (reference sequence). The V end lost 0 bases, the J end lost 9 bases, and 18 bases lay between the germline ends. The CDR3 DNA is TGTGCCAGCAGCCAAGATCGTGGATATCAAGCGCCTGAGCAGTTCTTC. Its translation: CASSQDRGYQAPEQFF.

The chain combines TRBV12-3 or TRBV12-4 with TRBJ2-5; D tentatively fits TRBD1 or TRBD2 (5 bases each). The CDR3 spans 13 residues. V was clipped by 5 bases and J by 7 bases, with 14 bases between them. The CDR3 here is CASSPDGGVTQYF. CDR3 in DNA: TGTGCCAGCAGTCCTGATGGGGGAGTGACCCAGTACTTC.

The chain joins TRBV20-1 to TRBJ1-2; 7 nucleotides match TRBD1. V shed 5 bases and J 3 bases; nucleotides not matched to a gene: 6. The CDR3 totals 13 residues. Germline values: CDR1 DFQATT, CDR2 SNEGSKA (reference sequence). This CDR3 reads CSASTGRDYGYTF. DNA of the CDR3: TGCAGTGCTTCGACAGGGCGCGACTATGGCTACACCTTC.

This rearrangement joins TRBV12-3 or TRBV12-4 to TRBJ2-7; D is perhaps TRBD2 (6 bases). The CDR3 totals 17 residues. V lost 2 bases and J lost 2, with 19 bases in between. The CDR3 reads CASSLRGTPSNTYEQYF. The DNA for the CDR3 is TGTGCCAGCAGTTTAAGAGGGACTCCCTCCAATACCTACGAGCAGTACTTC.

J is TRBJ2-7 and V is TRBV5-5; D gene ambiguous. Germline CDR1 reads SGHKS; CDR2 reads YYEKEE (reference sequence). The CDR3 spans 15 residues. Between the trimmed V and J ends, which lost 4 bases and 2 bases, there was a span of 16 bases. The CDR3 is CASSTFVSDPYEQYF. The CDR3 DNA reads as TGTGCCAGCAGCACCTTTGTCTCGGATCCCTACGAGCAGTACTTC.

This sequence joins TRBV2 and TRBJ2-7; 7 positions match TRBD2. Germline lookup yields CDR1 SNHLY and CDR2 FYNNEI. V trimming: 3 bases; J trimming: 2 bases; junction bases outside the gene matches: 4. CDR3 length: 14 amino acids. CDR3 residues: CASSEGGIAYEQYF. CDR3 nucleotide sequence: TGTGCCAGCAGTGAGGGAGGGATTGCCTACGAGCAGTACTTC.

The gene calls are TRBV20-1 and TRBJ2-3, with TRBD2 matching 7 bases. Germline lookup yields CDR1 DFQATT and CDR2 SNEGSKA (reference sequence). The CDR3 contains 16 residues. V gave up 5 bases and J gave up 1 base; unmatched junction bases: 12. The DNA of the CDR3 is TGCAGTGCTGCGACCACGGGACTACCCCGCACAGATACGCAGTATTTT. It translates to CSAATTGLPRTDTQYF.

The chain carries TRBV30 and TRBJ1-5; 8 nucleotides line up with TRBD1. V dropped 4 bases and J dropped 7; count of bases not matched to a gene: 6. The CDR3 is made up of 13 amino acids. Germline values: CDR1 GTSNPN, CDR2 SVGIG (reference sequence). CDR3 protein: CAWTSGGRQPQHF. The CDR3 DNA reads TGTGCCTGGACCTCAGGGGGCAGGCAGCCCCAGCATTTT.

As to this clonotype: Here the CDR3 omits its conserved ending phenylalanine or tryptophan, so a read error is the likely source. The rearrangement uses TRBV4-1 and TRBJ1-1, with a possible D match to TRBD1 (6 bases). Germline CDR1 is MGHRA and CDR2 is YSYEKL. This CDR3 region has 14 residues. V was cut by 4 bases and J by 4 bases, with 13 bases left in between. The CDR3 DNA sequence: TGCGCCAGCAGCCCCACGGGGGCCCTCACTGAAGCTTTCCTT. It translates to CASSPTGALTEAFL.